A selection of T cell receptor beta chains follows, all from one sample in a study of shared clonotypes between healthy human individuals. Assay: immunoSEQ multiplex PCR; the TCRdb copy retains only in-frame clones and omits some. The sample shows roughly 2.1 million clones, approximately 94% of them seen only once. Sequences were obtained from naive CD8+ T cells from PBMCs. The source of these receptors is a man aged 18 to 29 in good health. Some clones in this sample may be carry-over from other donors' samples. The CDR3 runs from the conserved cysteine through the conserved F or W. The D gene is left open where the match is weak. Where a row states a size, it is once, few, many or the class of an expanded clone; other rows omit it.

v_call	clone_size	j_call	d_call	cdr3_aa	cdr3_nt
TRBV6-6	.	TRBJ2-1	.	CASSYSLDHEQFF	TGTGCCAGCAGTTACTCGTTAGATCATGAGCAGTTCTTC
TRBV27	.	TRBJ2-7	.	CASTIGDEQYF	TGTGCCAGCACCATTGGGGACGAGCAGTACTTC
TRBV7-9	.	TRBJ2-2	TRBD2	CASSQTSGMNTGGLFF	TGTGCCAGCAGCCAAACTAGCGGGATGAACACCGGGGGGCTGTTTTTT
TRBV10-3	.	TRBJ2-1	TRBD2	CAISDSGGGRNEQFF	TGTGCCATCAGTGATTCGGGCGGGGGTCGGAATGAGCAGTTCTTC
TRBV29-1	.	TRBJ2-7	.	CSVFSVEDRGAYEQYF	TGCAGCGTTTTCTCGGTCGAGGACAGAGGCGCCTACGAGCAGTACTTC
TRBV6-6	.	TRBJ2-1	TRBD2	CASRPRVAGGDNEQFF	TGTGCCAGCAGGCCAAGAGTGGCGGGAGGGGACAATGAGCAGTTCTTC
TRBV28	few	TRBJ2-3	.	CASSWIEADTQYF	TGTGCCAGCAGTTGGATCGAGGCAGATACGCAGTATTTT
TRBV6-1	.	TRBJ1-1	.	CASLFGVMNTEAFF	TGTGCCAGCTTGTTTGGGGTCATGAACACTGAAGCTTTCTTT
TRBV27	.	TRBJ1-2	.	CASSLSHREGQYGYTF	TGTGCCAGCAGTTTATCCCACCGGGAAGGGCAGTATGGCTACACCTTC
TRBV18	.	TRBJ2-1	.	CASSIPGISQFF	TGTGCCAGCTCAATCCCAGGGATATCGCAGTTCTTC
TRBV7-9	.	TRBJ2-2	.	CASSRPGDGELFF	TGTGCCAGCAGCAGGCCCGGGGACGGGGAGCTGTTTTTT
TRBV6-1	.	TRBJ2-3	TRBD2	CALTSGRAGAQYF	TGTGCCCTCACTAGCGGGAGGGCCGGCGCGCAGTATTTT
TRBV1	.	TRBJ2-1	.	CTSSQRTRSSYNEQFF	TGCACCAGCAGCCAGCGGACCCGTAGCTCCTACAATGAGCAGTTCTTC